The 10 T cell receptor beta chains below all came from one sample that was sequenced in a study of shared clonotypes between healthy human individuals. Repertoires were generated with immunoSEQ multiplex PCR, while TCRdb's copy carries only in-frame clones and drops some. The sample consists of about 2.3 million clones, approximately 93% of them appearing once. Sequencing was done on a sample of naive CD4+ T cells from PBMCs. Subset reported: CD45RA+ positively selected. The receptor source for this set is a man in his late teens or twenties in good health. Some clones in this sample may be carry-over from other donors' samples.

This CDR3 is CASSPDGALYYGYTF. CDR3 bases: TGTGCCAGCAGTCCGGACGGAGCCCTCTACTATGGCTACACCTTC. The rearrangement links TRBV28 to TRBJ1-2, with D uncertain. CDR1 and CDR2 from the germline V gene are MDHEN and SYDVKM. The CDR3 runs 15 residues. The V end lost 5 bases, the J end lost 3 bases, and 16 bases lay between the germline ends.

This clone was seen a single time. The V and J genes are TRBV5-6 and TRBJ2-1; 9 nucleotides agree with TRBD2. The germline gives CDR1 SGHDT, CDR2 YYEEEE. V lost 1 base, J lost 8 bases, and 7 bases stayed unmatched. The CDR3 totals 15 residues. CDR3 in DNA: TGTGCCAGCAGCTTGTTATCTAGCGGGAACCATGAGCAGTTCTTC. The encoded protein is CASSLLSSGNHEQFF.

The chain recombines TRBV25-1 with TRBJ2-5; possibly TRBD1 for D (5 bases). Germline loops: CDR1 MGHDK, CDR2 SYGVNS. The CDR3 runs 13 residues. Trimming pared 6 bases from V and 1 base from J, leaving 9 bases between. Written as DNA, the CDR3 is TGTGCCAGCAGCCGACAGCGCCAAGAGACCCAGTACTTC. Amino acids: CASSRQRQETQYF.

The V and J genes are TRBV28 and TRBJ1-2; possibly TRBD1 for D (5 bases). Germline loops: CDR1 MDHEN, CDR2 SYDVKM. CDR3 size: 16 residues. Trimming cost V 7 bases and J 5 bases, with 23 bases left between them. CDR3 in DNA: TGTGCCAGCAAATTATCATTGGGGCCAGTCACTTATGGCTACACCTTC. It codes for CASKLSLGPVTYGYTF.

This clone showed up just once. The chain has TRBV5-6 and TRBJ1-2; D remains unclear. CDR1 and CDR2 (germline): SGHDT, YYEEEE. V gave up 7 bases and J gave up 3 bases, with 13 bases separating them. The length of the CDR3 is 13 residues. CDR3 nucleotides: TGTGCCAGCCGTCCCGGGAGCCACTATGGCTACACCTTC. Protein product: CASRPGSHYGYTF.

V usage is TRBV7-2 and J usage is TRBJ1-1, with a tentative D call TRBD1 (6 bases). Trimming removed 2 bases at V and 0 bases at J, with 13 bases between. CDR3 length: 16 amino acids. Germline-derived CDR1 and CDR2 are SGHTA and FQGNSA. CDR3 sequence (DNA): TGTGCCAGCAGCTTATGGGGGGCACAGGTGAACACTGAAGCTTTCTTT. This translates into CASSLWGAQVNTEAFF.

This chain links TRBV28 with TRBJ2-7, with TRBD1 matching over 8 bases. CDR1 and CDR2 from the germline V gene are MDHEN and SYDVKM. V trimming: 4 bases; J trimming: 4 bases; junction bases outside the gene matches: 6. CDR3 length equals 14 residues. In DNA, the CDR3 is TGTGCCAGCAGTTGGGACAGGAGATTATACGAGCAGTACTTC. It yields the protein CASSWDRRLYEQYF.

This chain uses TRBV27 with TRBJ2-1; possible D gene TRBD2, 5 bases. This CDR3 contains 14 residues. With 7 bases removed from V and 4 bases from J, the gap between germline ends came to 14 bases. Germline CDR1 and CDR2: MNHEY and SMNVEV (reference sequence). DNA for the CDR3: TGTGCCAGCACCGCGGCCGGGATGTACAATGAGCAGTTCTTC. It encodes CASTAAGMYNEQFF.

The CDR3 DNA sequence: TGTGCCAGCAGCTTAGGGACCAGTGTAACTGAAGCTTTCTTT. Protein sequence: CASSLGTSVTEAFF. The chain has TRBV7-3 and TRBJ1-1, with D maybe TRBD1 (5 bases). The germline V gene has CDR1 SGHTA and CDR2 FQGTGA. The CDR3 totals 14 residues. Trimming took 2 bases from V and 5 from J, leaving 12 bases between them.

The chain recombines TRBV6-5 with TRBJ2-7, with TRBD1 identical over 7 bases. The J segment lost 2 bases and the V segment lost 6 bases, leaving 7 bases of the junction unmatched. This CDR3 is 14 amino acids long. Germline V gives CDR1 MNHEY, CDR2 SVGAGI. The CDR3 loop reads CASRPPGQTYEQYF. CDR3 DNA: TGTGCCAGCAGGCCCCCGGGACAGACCTACGAGCAGTACTTC.